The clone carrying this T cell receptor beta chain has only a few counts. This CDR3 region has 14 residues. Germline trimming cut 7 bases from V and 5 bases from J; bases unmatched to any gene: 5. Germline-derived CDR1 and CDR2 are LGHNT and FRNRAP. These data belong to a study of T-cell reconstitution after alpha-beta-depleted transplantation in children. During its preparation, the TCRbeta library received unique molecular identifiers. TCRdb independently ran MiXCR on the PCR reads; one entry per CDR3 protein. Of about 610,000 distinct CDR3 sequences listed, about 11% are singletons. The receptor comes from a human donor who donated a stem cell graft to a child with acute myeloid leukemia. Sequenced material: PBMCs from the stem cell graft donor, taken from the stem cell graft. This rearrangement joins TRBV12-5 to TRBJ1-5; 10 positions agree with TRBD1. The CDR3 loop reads CASAKDRGDQPQHF. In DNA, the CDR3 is TGTGCTAGTGCCAAGGACAGGGGGGATCAGCCCCAGCATTTT.